This TCR beta chain was recovered during a study of T cells in Graves' hyperthyroidism and ophthalmopathy. CDR3 size: 13 residues. With V trimmed by 3 bases and J by 8 bases, 6 bases remained unmatched. CDR1 and CDR2 (germline): LNHDA, SQIVND (reference sequence). This clonotype was counted at least ten times. Authors of the study amplified TCR beta CDR3 regions from RNA transcripts. TCR CDR3 underwent first-round RT-PCR with the HTBI primer set. TCRdb re-called the multiplex PCR reads through MiXCR, storing one row per CDR3 protein. Of some 570,000 distinct CDR3 sequences in the sample, roughly 15% were seen once.

Specimen: blood. The receptor was isolated from a woman aged 18-29 years with Graves' ophthalmopathy. The chain recombines TRBV19 with TRBJ1-2; TRBD1 aligns across 7 bases. CDR3 nucleotide sequence: TGTGCCAGTAGTATCTCAGGGACAGACGGCTACACCTTC. Encoded protein: CASSISGTDGYTF.